Each of the 22 T cell receptor beta chains below was sequenced from the same sample in a study of early T cells in non-severe SARS-CoV-2 infection. TCRdb reprocessed the 5' RACE reads via MiXCR and lists one record per CDR3 protein. The data show 65,000 to 95,000 distinct CDR3 sequences, less than 20% seen once. The material sequenced was whole blood. The receptors were sampled from an adult who was a healthcare worker with PCR-confirmed SARS-CoV-2 infection or an uninfected control (not recorded which).

This clonotype has a handful of counts. The rearrangement joins TRBV7-9 to TRBJ2-7, with 7 bases identical to TRBD2. The CDR3 runs 15 residues. The germline V gene encodes CDR1 SEHNR and CDR2 FQNEAQ (reference sequence). V shed 3 bases, J shed 3 bases, and the junction held 8 bases outside the gene matches. CDR3 DNA sequence: TGTGCCAGCAGCTTCCTAGCGGAGCCTTTCTACGAGCAGTACTTC. Its protein is CASSFLAEPFYEQYF.

V usage is TRBV29-1 and J usage is TRBJ1-1; 7 nucleotides align to TRBD1. Germline-derived CDR1 and CDR2 are SQVTM and ANQGSEA. With 3 bases clipped from V and 1 base from J, the junction kept 5 bases outside the gene matches. The CDR3 runs to 14 residues. CDR3 in amino acids: CSVDRGSGNTEAFF. The CDR3, as DNA: TGCAGCGTTGACAGGGGGTCGGGGAACACTGAAGCTTTCTTT.

The chain links TRBV7-6 to TRBJ2-3; 9 bases align to TRBD2. CDR3 length equals 17 residues. The J segment lost 3 bases and the V segment lost 5 bases, leaving 12 bases of the junction unmatched. From germline, CDR1 is SGHVS and CDR2 FNYEAQ. The CDR3 nucleotides read TGTGCCAGCAGCCCCGGTTTGCGGGGGGGCCCTACAGATACGCAGTATTTT. Its translation is CASSPGLRGGPTDTQYF.

V is TRBV7-3 and J is TRBJ2-1; D is perhaps TRBD1 (6 bases). Germline-derived CDR1 and CDR2 are SGHTA and FQGTGA. V gave up 5 bases and J gave up 6 bases, with 17 bases separating them. The CDR3 contains 15 residues. DNA of the CDR3: TGTGCCAGCAGCCAAGGGGGACACCACAGCAATGAGCAGTTCTTC. The encoded protein is CASSQGGHHSNEQFF.

This clonotype was counted at least ten times. V is TRBV19 and J is TRBJ1-5; D perhaps matches TRBD1 (5 bases). CDR1 is LNHDA, CDR2 SQIVND, per germline (reference sequence). This CDR3 spans 16 amino acids. Trimming took 0 bases from V and 5 from J, leaving 14 bases between them. CDR3 bases: TGTGCCAGTAGTATAGACACCCTACGGGGGGATCAGCCCCAGCATTTT. It is translated as CASSIDTLRGDQPQHF.

This clonotype came up a few times. The chain combines TRBV4-2 with TRBJ2-7; D perhaps matches TRBD1 (5 bases). V lost 4 bases, J lost 2 bases, and 21 bases lay in between. The CDR3 has 17 residues. The germline V gene encodes CDR1 LGHNA and CDR2 YNFKEQ. Written as DNA, the CDR3 is TGTGCCAGCAGCCCCCGAGGACACGGAGCTGAAACCTACGAGCAGTACTTC. It is translated as CASSPRGHGAETYEQYF.

V gene TRBV12-3 or TRBV12-4 combines with J gene TRBJ2-7, with D tentatively TRBD1 or TRBD2 (7 bases each). Trimming took 4 bases from V and 2 from J, leaving 15 bases between them. This CDR3 has 15 residues. The CDR3 coding sequence is TGTGCCAGCAGTTCCGAGGGGGCGGGGGCCTACGAGCAGTACTTC. Translating gives CASSSEGAGAYEQYF.

The chain recombines TRBV27 with TRBJ2-5, with a tentative D call TRBD2 (6 bases). CDR1 MNHEY and CDR2 SMNVEV come from the germline V gene (reference sequence). V was cut by 5 bases and J by 0 bases, with 13 bases left in between. The CDR3 is 15 amino acids. The CDR3 reads CASSQPGRYQETQYF. CDR3 DNA: TGTGCCAGCAGTCAGCCCGGGAGATACCAAGAGACCCAGTACTTC.

In DNA, the CDR3 is TGTGCCAGCAGGGGCGGTCAAGATTCACCCCTCCACTTT. Translating gives CASRGGQDSPLHF. The chain links TRBV28 to TRBJ1-6; no reliable D call. Germline V gives CDR1 MDHEN, CDR2 SYDVKM. The CDR3 is 13 residues long. V shed 6 bases and J shed 8 bases, with 11 bases lying between them.

The genes are TRBV6-6 and TRBJ1-1; TRBD1 is a possible D gene (5 bases). Germline assignment: CDR1 MNHNY and CDR2 SVGAGI (reference sequence). This CDR3 comprises 14 residues. The ends were cut back, 2 bases at V and 11 bases at J, with 18 bases in the middle. CDR3 sequence: CASSYAGTAAGAFF. In DNA, the CDR3 is TGTGCCAGCAGTTACGCCGGGACCGCCGCTGGGGCTTTCTTT.

This clonotype has a handful of counts. This chain's CDR3 is CASRNDRDQETQYF. CDR3 DNA: TGTGCCAGCAGAAACGACAGGGACCAAGAGACCCAGTACTTC. The chain is built from TRBV5-4 and TRBJ2-5; 7 bases fit TRBD1. Trimming cost V 5 bases and J 0 bases; bases outside gene matches: 4. The germline gives CDR1 SGHNT, CDR2 YYREEE (reference sequence). CDR3 length: 14 amino acids.

In its sample, this clonotype was seen many times. The V gene is TRBV7-2, the J gene TRBJ2-7; 7 positions match TRBD2. J lost 7 bases, V lost 5 bases, and 5 bases had no gene match. Germline CDR1 reads SGHTA; CDR2 reads FQGNSA. The CDR3 runs 12 residues. Written as DNA, the CDR3 is TGTGCCAGCAGCGGGAGGGTCGGGGAGCAGTACTTC. The encoded protein is CASSGRVGEQYF.

This clonotype is labeled as medium-sized. The chain carries TRBV18 and TRBJ2-7; 8 bases match TRBD1. The CDR3 is 16 amino acids. The V and J ends lost 3 bases and 2 bases, in that order; junction bases with no gene match: 9. Germline V gene data show CDR1 as KGHSH and CDR2 as LQKENI. The CDR3 reads CASSPPTGQATYEQYF. CDR3 nucleotides: TGTGCCAGCTCACCCCCGACGGGACAGGCTACCTACGAGCAGTACTTC.

This clonotype was detected a few times. The chain uses TRBV11-3 and TRBJ2-7; TRBD2 matches 12 bases. Trimming at V came to 3 bases and at J to 3 bases, leaving 6 bases not matched to a gene. Germline values: CDR1 SGHNT, CDR2 YENEEA. There are 16 residues in the CDR3. The CDR3 sequence: CASSFHRGLAGYEQYF. The CDR3 nucleotides read TGTGCCAGCAGCTTCCATCGGGGACTAGCGGGCTACGAGCAGTACTTC.

V is TRBV3-1 and J is TRBJ2-3, with TRBD1 as a possible D gene (5 bases). The CDR3 runs to 15 residues. Trimming took 6 bases from V and 0 from J, leaving 13 bases between them. CDR1 is LGHDT and CDR2 is YNNKEL in the germline V gene (reference sequence). CDR3 bases: TGTGCCAGCAGTCCACAGGTTCCTAGCACAGATACGCAGTATTTT. Encoded protein: CASSPQVPSTDTQYF.

Ten or more counts support this clonotype. This chain uses TRBV2 with TRBJ1-2; the D is unclear. The CDR3 has 14 amino acids. Germline assignment: CDR1 SNHLY and CDR2 FYNNEI. V was shortened by 7 bases and J by 7 bases, with 19 bases between the two germline ends. Here the CDR3 reads CASTGPPSGRGYTF. CDR3 nucleotide sequence: TGTGCCAGCACCGGCCCGCCGAGCGGTCGTGGCTACACCTTC.

The genes are TRBV29-1 and TRBJ1-2; D gene unclear. Deletions cut 3 bases from V and 6 bases from J, with 11 bases between. Germline values: CDR1 SQVTM, CDR2 ANQGSEA. This CDR3 is built from 12 residues. CDR3 in amino acids: CSVEAPTHGYTF. The CDR3 DNA reads as TGCAGCGTTGAGGCGCCTACCCATGGCTACACCTTC.

This clonotype was seen more than once but under ten times. The chain is built from TRBV12-3 or TRBV12-4 and TRBJ2-1; either TRBD1 or TRBD2 may supply D (5 bases each). The CDR3 extends over 16 amino acids. Trimming removed 3 bases from V and 4 bases from J, with 16 bases in between. The CDR3 reads CASSFSPGRPYNEQFF. DNA for the CDR3: TGTGCCAGCAGTTTCTCGCCGGGACGCCCGTACAATGAGCAGTTCTTC.

Only a few counts were recorded for this clonotype. The rearrangement uses TRBV12-3 or TRBV12-4 and TRBJ1-4, with D unresolved. Trimming took 6 bases from V and 8 from J, leaving 10 bases between them. The CDR3 runs 12 residues. CDR3 sequence reads: CASRTGEEKLFF. The CDR3, as DNA: TGTGCCAGCAGGACCGGTGAAGAAAAACTGTTTTTT.

This clonotype was found a few times. The chain uses TRBV11-2 and TRBJ2-4; D unresolved. The CDR3 is 15 residues long. V was clipped by 1 base and J by 0 bases, with 7 bases between them. CDR1 and CDR2 (germline): SGHAT, FQNNGV. CDR3 in amino acids: CASSLGQEAKNIQYF. In DNA form, the CDR3 reads TGTGCCAGCAGCTTAGGTCAGGAAGCCAAAAACATTCAGTACTTC.

As to this clonotype: A much larger clone lies a single base off, so this may be a read error. V is TRBV6-2 or TRBV6-3 and J is TRBJ2-7; possible D gene TRBD2, 6 bases. This CDR3 region has 14 residues. The V and J ends lost 6 bases and 6 bases respectively, with 18 bases between them. The germline V gene encodes CDR1 MNHEY and CDR2 SVGEGT. Here the CDR3 DNA reads TGTGCCAGCAGCGGACTATGCGGGGAACTCGAGCAGTACTTC. Translated: CASSGLCGELEQYF.

This clonotype is termed medium-sized. The genes are TRBV7-6 and TRBJ1-3; D not certain. V lost 4 bases and J lost 4, with 14 bases in between. Germline V lookup: CDR1 SGHVS, CDR2 FNYEAQ. The CDR3 has 15 residues. The CDR3 nucleotides are TGTGCCAGCAGCTCCGTCCCGTTCGGGGGAAACACCATATATTTT. This encodes CASSSVPFGGNTIYF.